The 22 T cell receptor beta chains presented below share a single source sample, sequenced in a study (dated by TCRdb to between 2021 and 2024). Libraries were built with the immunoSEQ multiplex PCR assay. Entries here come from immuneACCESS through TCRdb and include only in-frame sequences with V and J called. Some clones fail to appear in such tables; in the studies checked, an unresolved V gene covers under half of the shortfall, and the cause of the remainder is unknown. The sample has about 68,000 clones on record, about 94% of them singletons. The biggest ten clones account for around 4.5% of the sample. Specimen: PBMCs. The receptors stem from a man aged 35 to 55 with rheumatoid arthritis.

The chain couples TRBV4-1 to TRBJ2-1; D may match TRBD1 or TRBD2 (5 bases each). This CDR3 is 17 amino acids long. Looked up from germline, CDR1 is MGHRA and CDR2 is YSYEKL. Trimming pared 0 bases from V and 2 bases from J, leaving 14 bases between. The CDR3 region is CASSQEGRGGPYNEQFF. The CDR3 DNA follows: TGCGCCAGCAGCCAAGAGGGCCGGGGCGGACCCTACAATGAGCAGTTCTTC.

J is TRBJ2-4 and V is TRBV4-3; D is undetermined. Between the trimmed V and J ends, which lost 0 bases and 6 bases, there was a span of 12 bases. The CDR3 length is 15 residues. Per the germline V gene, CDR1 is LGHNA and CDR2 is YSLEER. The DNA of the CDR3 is TGCGCCAGCAGCCAAGATTGGGGTTATTTAAACATTCAGTACTTC. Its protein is CASSQDWGYLNIQYF.

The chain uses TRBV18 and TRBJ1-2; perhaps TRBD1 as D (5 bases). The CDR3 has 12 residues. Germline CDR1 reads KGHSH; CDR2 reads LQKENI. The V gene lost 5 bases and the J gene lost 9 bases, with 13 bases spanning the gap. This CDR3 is CASSDLGVRYTF. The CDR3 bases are TGTGCCAGCTCAGATCTGGGGGTGCGCTACACCTTC.

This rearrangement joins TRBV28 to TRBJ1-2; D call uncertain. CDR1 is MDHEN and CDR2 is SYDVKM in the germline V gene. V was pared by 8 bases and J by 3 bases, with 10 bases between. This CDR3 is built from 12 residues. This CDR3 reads CASWGGDYGYTF. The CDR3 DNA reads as TGTGCCAGCTGGGGTGGGGACTATGGCTACACCTTC.

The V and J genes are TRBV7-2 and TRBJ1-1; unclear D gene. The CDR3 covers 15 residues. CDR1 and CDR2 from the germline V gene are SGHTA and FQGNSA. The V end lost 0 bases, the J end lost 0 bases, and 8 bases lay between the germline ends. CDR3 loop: CASSLALRMNTEAFF. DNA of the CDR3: TGTGCCAGCAGCTTAGCGCTACGGATGAACACTGAAGCTTTCTTT. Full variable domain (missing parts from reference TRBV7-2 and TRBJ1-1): GAGVSQSPSNKVTEKGKDVELRCDPISGHTALYWYRQSLGQGLEFLIYFQGNSAPDKSGLPSDRFSAERTGGSVSTLTIQRTQQEDSAVYLCASSLALRMNTEAFFGQGTRLTVV.

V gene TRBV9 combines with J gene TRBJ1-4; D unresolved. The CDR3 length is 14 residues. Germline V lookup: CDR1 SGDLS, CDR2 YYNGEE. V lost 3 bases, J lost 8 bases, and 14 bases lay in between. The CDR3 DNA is TGTGCCAGCAGCGCCAGCGGGAGGTGGGAAAAACTGTTTTTT. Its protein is CASSASGRWEKLFF.

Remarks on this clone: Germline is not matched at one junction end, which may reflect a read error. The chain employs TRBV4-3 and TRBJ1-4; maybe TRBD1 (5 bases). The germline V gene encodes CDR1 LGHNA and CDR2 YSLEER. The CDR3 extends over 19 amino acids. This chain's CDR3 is CASSQGRGTIQATNEKLFF. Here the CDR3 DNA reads TGCGCCAGCAGCCAAGGGAGGGGAACAATTCAAGCAACAAATGAAAAACTGTTTTTT.

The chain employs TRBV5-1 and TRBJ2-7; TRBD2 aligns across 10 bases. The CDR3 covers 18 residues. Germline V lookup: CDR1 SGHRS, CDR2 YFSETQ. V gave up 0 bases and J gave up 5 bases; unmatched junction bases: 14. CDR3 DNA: TGCGCCAGCAGCTTGGTATATCAGGCTAGCGGGAGTATTGACGAGCAGTACTTC. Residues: CASSLVYQASGSIDEQYF. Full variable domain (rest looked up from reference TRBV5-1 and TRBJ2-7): KAGVTQTPRYLIKTRGQQVTLSCSPISGHRSVSWYQQTPGQGLQFLFEYFSETQRNKGNFPGRFSGRQFSNSRSEMNVSTLELGDSALYLCASSLVYQASGSIDEQYFGPGTRLTVT.

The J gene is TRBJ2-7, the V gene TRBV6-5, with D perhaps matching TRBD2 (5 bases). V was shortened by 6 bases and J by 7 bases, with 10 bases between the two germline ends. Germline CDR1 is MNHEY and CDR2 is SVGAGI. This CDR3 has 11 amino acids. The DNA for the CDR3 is TGTGCCAGCAGCCGCCGGGGAGAGCAGTACTTC. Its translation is CASSRRGEQYF.

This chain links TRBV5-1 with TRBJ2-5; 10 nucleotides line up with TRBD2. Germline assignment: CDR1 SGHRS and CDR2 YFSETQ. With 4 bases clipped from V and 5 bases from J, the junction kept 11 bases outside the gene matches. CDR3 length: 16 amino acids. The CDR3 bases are TGCGCCAGCAGCCCGAATAGCGGGAGGCAAAGGGAGACCCAGTACTTC. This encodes CASSPNSGRQRETQYF.

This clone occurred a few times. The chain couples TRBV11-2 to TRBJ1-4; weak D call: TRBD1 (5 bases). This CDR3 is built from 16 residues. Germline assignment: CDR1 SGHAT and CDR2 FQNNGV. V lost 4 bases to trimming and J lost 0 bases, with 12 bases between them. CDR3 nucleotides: TGTGCCAGCAGCTCCGGGACTAGAGCAACTAATGAAAAACTGTTTTTT. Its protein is CASSSGTRATNEKLFF.

The CDR3 coding sequence is TGTGCCACCAGTGACCAAGACTACTACGAGCAGTACTTC. This sequence encodes CATSDQDYYEQYF. The gene calls are TRBV24-1 and TRBJ2-7, with a weak D call TRBD2 (5 bases). Deletions cut 4 bases from V and 3 bases from J, with 9 bases between. CDR1 KGHDR and CDR2 SFDVKD come from the germline V gene. The CDR3 length is 13 residues.

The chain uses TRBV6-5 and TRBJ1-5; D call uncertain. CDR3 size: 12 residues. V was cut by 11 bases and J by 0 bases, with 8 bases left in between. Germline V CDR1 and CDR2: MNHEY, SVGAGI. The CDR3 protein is CASRHSNQPQHF. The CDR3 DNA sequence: TGTGCCTCGCGCCATAGCAATCAGCCCCAGCATTTT.

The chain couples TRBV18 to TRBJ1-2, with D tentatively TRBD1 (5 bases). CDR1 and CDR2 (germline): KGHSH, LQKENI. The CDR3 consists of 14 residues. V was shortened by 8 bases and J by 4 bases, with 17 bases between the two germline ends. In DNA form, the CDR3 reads TGTGCCAGCGGGACGAGACGGGAGGGCTATGGCTACACCTTC. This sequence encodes CASGTRREGYGYTF.

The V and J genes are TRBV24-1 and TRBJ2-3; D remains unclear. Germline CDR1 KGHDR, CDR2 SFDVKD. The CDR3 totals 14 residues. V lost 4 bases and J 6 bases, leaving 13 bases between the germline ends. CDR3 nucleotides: TGTGCCACCAGTGACCCTACGCAGGCTGATACGCAGTATTTT. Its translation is CATSDPTQADTQYF.

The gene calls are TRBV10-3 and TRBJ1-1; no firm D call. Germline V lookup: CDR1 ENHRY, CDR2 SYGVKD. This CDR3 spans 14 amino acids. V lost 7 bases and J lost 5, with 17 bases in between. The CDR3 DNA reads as TGTGCCATCAATAGCCGAGGCTCGGGAACTGAAGCTTTCTTT. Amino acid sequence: CAINSRGSGTEAFF.

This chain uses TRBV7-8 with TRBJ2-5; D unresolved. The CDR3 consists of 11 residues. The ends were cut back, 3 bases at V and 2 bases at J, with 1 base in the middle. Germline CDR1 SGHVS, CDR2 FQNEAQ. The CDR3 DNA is TGTGCCAGCAGCTTTCAAGAGACCCAGTACTTC. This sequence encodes CASSFQETQYF.

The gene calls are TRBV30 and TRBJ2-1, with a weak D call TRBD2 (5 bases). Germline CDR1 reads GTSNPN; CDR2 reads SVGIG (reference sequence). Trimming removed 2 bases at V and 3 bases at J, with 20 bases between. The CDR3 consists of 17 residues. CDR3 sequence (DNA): TGTGCCTGGAGTTTAGGACTTTCAGCCTTTGACTACAATGAGCAGTTCTTC. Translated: CAWSLGLSAFDYNEQFF.

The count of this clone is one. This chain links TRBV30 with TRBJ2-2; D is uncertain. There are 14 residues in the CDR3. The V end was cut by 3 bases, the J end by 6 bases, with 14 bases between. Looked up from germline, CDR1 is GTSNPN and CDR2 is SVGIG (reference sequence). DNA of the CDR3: TGTGCCTGGAGAGCCGGGCCCGGGCCCGGGGAGCTGTTTTTT. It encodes CAWRAGPGPGELFF.

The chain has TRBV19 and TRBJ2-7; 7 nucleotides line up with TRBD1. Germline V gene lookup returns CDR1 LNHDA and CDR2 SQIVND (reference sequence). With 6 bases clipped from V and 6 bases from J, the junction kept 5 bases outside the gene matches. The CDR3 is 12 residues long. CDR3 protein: CASRASGGEQYF. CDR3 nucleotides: TGTGCCAGTAGAGCGTCAGGGGGCGAGCAGTACTTC.

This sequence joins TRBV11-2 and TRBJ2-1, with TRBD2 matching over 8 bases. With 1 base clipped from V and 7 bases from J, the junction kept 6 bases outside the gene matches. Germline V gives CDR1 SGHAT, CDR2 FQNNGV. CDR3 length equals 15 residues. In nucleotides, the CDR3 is TGTGCCAGCAGCTTAGCCCGCGGGAGGTTAAATGAGCAGTTCTTC. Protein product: CASSLARGRLNEQFF.

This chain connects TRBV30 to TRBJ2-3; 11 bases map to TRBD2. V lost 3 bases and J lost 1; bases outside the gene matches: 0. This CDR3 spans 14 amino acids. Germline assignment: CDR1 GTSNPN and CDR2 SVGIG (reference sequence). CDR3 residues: CAWRLAGGTDTQYF. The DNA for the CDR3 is TGTGCCTGGAGACTAGCGGGAGGCACAGATACGCAGTATTTT.